The 25 T cell receptor beta chains below were found in one sample sequenced in a study of PD-1 blockade in mismatch repair-deficient tumors. TCRdb's table, derived via immunoSEQ multiplex PCR, lists solely in-frame clones and lacks some. The sample consists of 100,000 to 150,000 clones, 70% to 90% of them appearing once. The input for sequencing was peripheral blood, taken 44 weeks after starting pembrolizumab. The source is an adult with mismatch repair-deficient cancer.

The chain is built from TRBV30 and TRBJ2-7; D is unresolved. CDR1 is GTSNPN and CDR2 is SVGIG in the germline V gene (reference sequence). This CDR3 spans 13 amino acids. Trimming cost V 1 base and J 2 bases, with 9 bases left between them. This CDR3 is CAWSGDWTYEQYF. CDR3 in DNA: TGTGCCTGGAGTGGGGATTGGACCTACGAGCAGTACTTC.

The CDR3 loop reads CASSLSGIYNEQFF. The CDR3 DNA follows: TGTGCCAGCAGTTTATCCGGCATTTACAATGAGCAGTTCTTC. The chain recombines TRBV27 with TRBJ2-1, with no clear D. Germline lookup yields CDR1 MNHEY and CDR2 SMNVEV (reference sequence). The CDR3 is 14 amino acids. V was pared by 0 bases and J by 4 bases, with 7 bases between.

This sequence joins TRBV30 and TRBJ1-2, with D unresolved. The CDR3 is made up of 11 amino acids. The V and J ends lost 3 bases and 4 bases respectively, with 6 bases between them. From germline, CDR1 is GTSNPN and CDR2 SVGIG (reference sequence). The CDR3 nucleotides are TGTGCCTGGAGATACGCCTATGGCTACACCTTC. Translation gives CAWRYAYGYTF.

This clone appeared a single time. The gene calls are TRBV6-1 and TRBJ1-5; no definite D call. The germline gives CDR1 MNHNS, CDR2 SASEGT. The CDR3 totals 13 residues. Trimming removed 8 bases at V and 0 bases at J, with 8 bases between. CDR3 coding DNA: TGTGCCAGCGACCTTAATAGCAATCAGCCCCAGCATTTT. This gives the protein CASDLNSNQPQHF.

This chain uses TRBV28 with TRBJ1-1; D remains unclear. Germline assignment: CDR1 MDHEN and CDR2 SYDVKM. CDR3 length equals 14 residues. Trimming took off 8 bases at V and 3 bases at J, with 16 bases between the two ends. The CDR3, as DNA: TGTGCCAGCTTAAGAGTTCCCGGGGACACTGAAGCTTTCTTT. This codes for CASLRVPGDTEAFF.

This clone occurred a few times. The rearrangement uses TRBV28 and TRBJ2-7; D gene uncertain. Trimming took 5 bases from V and 4 from J, leaving 6 bases between them. Germline V gives CDR1 MDHEN, CDR2 SYDVKM. CDR3 length: 11 amino acids. CDR3 amino acids: CASSLQYEQYF. The CDR3 nucleotides read TGTGCCAGCAGTCTCCAATACGAGCAGTACTTC.

The rearrangement joins TRBV5-5 to TRBJ2-1; D is perhaps TRBD1 or TRBD2 (6 bases each). Trimming removed 5 bases at V and 3 bases at J, with 12 bases between. Looked up from germline, CDR1 is SGHKS and CDR2 is YYEKEE (reference sequence). CDR3 length: 14 amino acids. The CDR3 DNA reads as TGTGCCAGCAGGTGGGGGGCGGACTACAATGAGCAGTTCTTC. It is translated as CASRWGADYNEQFF.

This clone was seen a handful of times. The chain recombines TRBV2 with TRBJ2-7; D possibly uses TRBD1 or TRBD2 (6 bases each). The CDR3 extends over 12 amino acids. Germline V gene sequence: CDR1 SNHLY, CDR2 FYNNEI. Trimming removed 8 bases from V and 1 base from J, with 9 bases in between. The CDR3 nucleotides read TGTGCCAGCGGAGGGACATCCTACGAGCAGTACTTC. Protein: CASGGTSYEQYF.

The chain carries TRBV5-1 and TRBJ2-7; 9 bases match TRBD2. V lost 4 bases to trimming and J lost 5 bases; unmatched junction nucleotides: 10. Germline CDR1 reads SGHRS; CDR2 reads YFSETQ. This CDR3 has 15 residues. CDR3 bases: TGCGCCAGCAGCCCATGGGGTAGCGGGAGCCACGAGCAGTACTTC. Translating it yields CASSPWGSGSHEQYF.

The rearrangement links TRBV18 to TRBJ1-3; D gene unclear. The length of the CDR3 is 15 residues. From germline, CDR1 is KGHSH and CDR2 LQKENI. V lost 0 bases, J lost 1 base, and 7 bases lay in between. In nucleotides, the CDR3 is TGTGCCAGCTCACCACCGACGGCGTCTGGAAACACCATATATTTT. Its protein is CASSPPTASGNTIYF.

The chain links TRBV6-1 to TRBJ2-7; D not certain. V was shortened by 6 bases and J by 0 bases, with 6 bases between the two germline ends. The CDR3 totals 12 residues. Germline V CDR1 and CDR2: MNHNS, SASEGT. The CDR3 loop reads CASSQSSYEQYF. In DNA, the CDR3 is TGTGCCAGCAGCCAAAGCTCCTACGAGCAGTACTTC.

This CDR3 is CASSRTGQGLQETQYF. CDR3 in DNA: TGTGCCAGCAGCCGAACCGGACAGGGGCTCCAAGAGACCCAGTACTTC. The chain joins TRBV11-3 to TRBJ2-5; 9 nucleotides match TRBD1. CDR3 length equals 16 residues. From germline, CDR1 is SGHNT and CDR2 YENEEA. The V and J ends lost 5 bases and 1 base, in that order; junction bases with no gene match: 8.

The rearrangement joins TRBV6-4 to TRBJ2-7; D is ambiguous. Germline-derived CDR1 and CDR2 are MRHNA and SNTAGT. V lost 6 bases, J lost 5 bases, and 17 bases lay in between. The CDR3 extends over 14 amino acids. The CDR3 DNA reads as TGTGCCAGCAGCCTCCGAACTAATCACCACGAGCAGTACTTC. This gives the protein CASSLRTNHHEQYF.

This chain connects TRBV6-5 to TRBJ2-7; either TRBD1 or TRBD2 may supply D (5 bases each). There are 14 residues in the CDR3. Germline V gene data show CDR1 as MNHEY and CDR2 as SVGAGI. V was shortened by 2 bases and J by 2 bases, with 10 bases between the two germline ends. The CDR3 sequence: CASSYPGPPYEQYF. The CDR3 DNA follows: TGTGCCAGCAGTTACCCGGGACCGCCCTACGAGCAGTACTTC.

The chain uses TRBV5-4 and TRBJ2-5; D gene unclear. The CDR3 has 14 amino acids. From germline, CDR1 is SGHNT and CDR2 YYREEE (reference sequence). Trimming shortened V by 2 bases and J by 5 bases, and 13 bases separated the two germline ends. CDR3 nucleotide sequence: TGTGCCAGCAGCTTCGATCAACGAACGGAGACCCAGTACTTC. Protein: CASSFDQRTETQYF. The full variable domain, with the rest looked up from reference TRBV5-4 and TRBJ2-5, is ETGVTQSPTHLIKTRGQQVTLRCSSQSGHNTVSWYQQALGQGPQFIFQYYREEENGRGNFPPRFSGLQFPNYSSELNVNALELDDSALYLCASSFDQRTETQYFGPGTRLLVL.

This clone was counted a few times. This sequence joins TRBV25-1 and TRBJ2-7; D possibly corresponds to TRBD1 (6 bases). The CDR3 has 14 residues. Trimming took off 6 bases at V and 4 bases at J, with 16 bases between the two ends. Germline CDR1 and CDR2: MGHDK and SYGVNS. CDR3 sequence: CASSTREQGYEQYF. DNA for the CDR3: TGTGCCAGCAGCACGAGGGAACAGGGATACGAGCAGTACTTC.

Only one count was recorded for this clone. V and J are TRBV30 and TRBJ2-7, with D perhaps matching TRBD1 or TRBD2 (5 bases each). The V and J ends lost 2 bases and 2 bases respectively, with 10 bases between them. The CDR3 has 13 amino acids. The germline V gene has CDR1 GTSNPN and CDR2 SVGIG (reference sequence). The CDR3 sequence: CAWSWGTPYEQYF. In nucleotides, the CDR3 is TGTGCCTGGAGTTGGGGGACCCCCTACGAGCAGTACTTC.

The chain employs TRBV6-6 and TRBJ1-4; D may be TRBD1 (5 bases). The CDR3 length is 13 residues. V lost 5 bases to trimming and J lost 8 bases, with 12 bases between them. Germline loops: CDR1 MNHNY, CDR2 SVGAGI (reference sequence). CDR3 nucleotides: TGTGCCAGCAGTCCAGGGTATAGCGAAAAACTGTTTTTT. It yields the protein CASSPGYSEKLFF.

The V and J genes are TRBV9 and TRBJ1-3, with a tentative D call TRBD1 (5 bases). Trimming stripped 0 bases from V and 4 bases from J, with 11 bases between. The CDR3 spans 15 residues. Germline CDR1 is SGDLS and CDR2 is YYNGEE. CDR3 bases: TGTGCCAGCAGCGTAGGGGGGGGTTTCGGAAACACCATATATTTT. Translation gives CASSVGGGFGNTIYF.

The CDR3, as DNA: TGTGCCAGCAGTTACGACGGAGGGGAGAACGAGCAGTACTTC. The encoded protein is CASSYDGGENEQYF. The V gene is TRBV6-5, the J gene TRBJ2-7; possibly TRBD2 for D (6 bases). Germline values: CDR1 MNHEY, CDR2 SVGAGI. CDR3 length: 14 amino acids. Trimming left V 2 bases short and J 5 bases short, with 13 bases between.

This rearrangement joins TRBV7-8 to TRBJ2-7, with 13 bases that match TRBD2. This CDR3 has 16 amino acids. The germline V gene encodes CDR1 SGHVS and CDR2 FQNEAQ. After removal of 1 base from V and 5 bases from J, the junction contained 5 bases not matched to a gene. CDR3 nucleotide sequence: TGTGCCAGCAGCTTAGGGACTAGCGGGAGAATCCACGAGCAGTACTTC. This sequence encodes CASSLGTSGRIHEQYF.

The V gene is TRBV6-5, the J gene TRBJ2-7; 9 nucleotides line up with TRBD1. This CDR3 region has 15 residues. In germline, CDR1 is MNHEY, CDR2 SVGAGI. V lost 2 bases to trimming and J lost 3 bases; unmatched junction nucleotides: 5. The CDR3 reads CASSYGGTGNYEQYF. In nucleotides, the CDR3 is TGTGCCAGCAGTTACGGCGGGACAGGGAACTACGAGCAGTACTTC.

The CDR3 loop is CSAQTRSVSYYEQYF. CDR3 coding DNA: TGCAGCGCCCAGACCAGGTCGGTCTCCTACTACGAGCAGTACTTC. The genes are TRBV29-1 and TRBJ2-7; D not certain. Trimming took 7 bases from V and 3 from J, leaving 22 bases between them. Germline V gene lookup returns CDR1 SQVTM and CDR2 ANQGSEA. This CDR3 is built from 15 residues.

This rearrangement joins TRBV5-1 to TRBJ2-7; 8 bases match TRBD2. With 3 bases clipped from V and 6 bases from J, the junction kept 11 bases outside the gene matches. The germline gives CDR1 SGHRS, CDR2 YFSETQ. CDR3 length: 15 amino acids. CDR3 protein: CASSWGAGGPGEQYF. The DNA for the CDR3 is TGCGCCAGCAGCTGGGGGGCGGGAGGCCCTGGCGAGCAGTACTTC.

This clone was seen only once. This chain uses TRBV29-1 with TRBJ2-2; D is perhaps TRBD1 (6 bases). Germline V gene data show CDR1 as SQVTM and CDR2 as ANQGSEA. Trimming removed 4 bases at V and 6 bases at J, with 15 bases between. The CDR3 extends over 14 amino acids. In nucleotides, the CDR3 is TGCAGCGTTGGGTCCCGCGAGGGGGCCGGGGAGCTGTTTTTT. It translates to CSVGSREGAGELFF.